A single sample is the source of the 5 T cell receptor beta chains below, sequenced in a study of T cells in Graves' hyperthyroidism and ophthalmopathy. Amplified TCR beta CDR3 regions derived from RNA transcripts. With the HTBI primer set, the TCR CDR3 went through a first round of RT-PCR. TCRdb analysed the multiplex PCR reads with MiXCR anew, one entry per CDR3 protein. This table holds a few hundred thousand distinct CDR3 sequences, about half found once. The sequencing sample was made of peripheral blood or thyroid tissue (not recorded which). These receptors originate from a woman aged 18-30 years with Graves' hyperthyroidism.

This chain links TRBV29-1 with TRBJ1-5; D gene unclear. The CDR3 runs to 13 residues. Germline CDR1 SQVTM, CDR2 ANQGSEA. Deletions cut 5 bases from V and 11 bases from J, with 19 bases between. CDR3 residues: CSVFSGREETQHF. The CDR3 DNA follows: TGCAGCGTTTTTAGCGGGAGGGAAGAGACCCAGCATTTT.

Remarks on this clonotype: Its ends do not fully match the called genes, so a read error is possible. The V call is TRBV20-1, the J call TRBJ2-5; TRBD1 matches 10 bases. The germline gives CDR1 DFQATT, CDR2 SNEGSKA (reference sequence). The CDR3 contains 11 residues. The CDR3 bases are TGCAGTGCTAGTAGACAGGGGGCCTTATCATTC. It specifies CSASRQGALSF.

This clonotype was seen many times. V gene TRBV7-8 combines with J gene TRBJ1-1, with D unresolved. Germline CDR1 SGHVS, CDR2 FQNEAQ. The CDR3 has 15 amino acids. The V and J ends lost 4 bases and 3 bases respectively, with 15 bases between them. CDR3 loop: CASSSRQLGDTEAFF. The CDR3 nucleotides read TGTGCCAGCAGCTCCCGCCAACTGGGAGACACTGAAGCTTTCTTT.

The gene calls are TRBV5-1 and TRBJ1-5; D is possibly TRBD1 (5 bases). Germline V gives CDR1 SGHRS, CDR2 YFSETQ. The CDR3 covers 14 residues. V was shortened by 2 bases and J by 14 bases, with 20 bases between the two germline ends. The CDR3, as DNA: TGCGCCAGCAGCTTCAGCGGGAGGGACTCCTACGAGCATTTT. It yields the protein CASSFSGRDSYEHF. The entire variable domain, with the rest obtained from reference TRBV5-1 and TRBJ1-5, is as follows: KAGVTQTPRYLIKTRGQQVTLSCSPISGHRSVSWYQQTPGQGLQFLFEYFSETQRNKGNFPGRFSGRQFSNSRSEMNVSTLELGDSALYLCASSFSGRDSYEHFGDGTRLSIL.

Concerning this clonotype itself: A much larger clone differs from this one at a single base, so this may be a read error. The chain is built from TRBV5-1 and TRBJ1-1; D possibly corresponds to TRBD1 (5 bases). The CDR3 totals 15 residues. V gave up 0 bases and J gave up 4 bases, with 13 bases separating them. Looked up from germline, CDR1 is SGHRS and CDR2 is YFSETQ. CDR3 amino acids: CASSLAGRGCTEAFF. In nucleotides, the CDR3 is TGCGCCAGCAGCTTGGCCGGGAGGGGATGCACTGAAGCTTTCTTT.